These 29 T cell receptor beta chains came from one sample sequenced in a study of T-cell memory formation after mild COVID-19. TCRdb called the 5' RACE reads again in MiXCR, with one record for every CDR3 protein. The data show a few hundred thousand distinct CDR3 sequences, over 15% seen once. Input material: PBMCs or a T cell subset sorted from them (not recorded which). These receptors were collected from a man younger than 30 who had mild COVID-19 (a few samples of this study predate the infection). Cell type and time point are not known.

This clonotype came up a few times. The chain recombines TRBV5-1 with TRBJ1-2; D call uncertain. This CDR3 contains 13 residues. Germline V gene lookup returns CDR1 SGHRS and CDR2 YFSETQ. V dropped 3 bases and J dropped 8 bases, with 14 bases sitting between them. CDR3 sequence: CASSWRGPGGYTF. In nucleotides, the CDR3 is TGCGCCAGCAGCTGGCGTGGCCCGGGGGGCTACACCTTC.

This chain connects TRBV7-2 to TRBJ2-1; 7 bases fit TRBD1. The ends lost 2 bases at V and 6 bases at J; junction bases unmatched: 7. The germline gives CDR1 SGHTA, CDR2 FQGNSA. This CDR3 is built from 15 residues. CDR3: CASSLRTGKGNEQFF. The DNA of the CDR3 is TGTGCCAGCAGCTTAAGGACAGGAAAGGGCAATGAGCAGTTCTTC.

The chain recombines TRBV24-1 with TRBJ2-5; possibly TRBD1 or TRBD2 for D (5 bases each). This CDR3 has 14 residues. V lost 1 base, J lost 4 bases, and 9 bases lay in between. The germline V gene has CDR1 KGHDR and CDR2 SFDVKD. CDR3 in amino acids: CATSDLAGRETQYF. Here the CDR3 DNA reads TGTGCCACCAGTGATTTAGCAGGGAGAGAGACCCAGTACTTC.

This clonotype was counted many times. This chain links TRBV7-9 with TRBJ1-1; D call uncertain. The germline CDR1 and CDR2 sequences are SEHNR and FQNEAQ (reference sequence). The CDR3 contains 13 residues. Between the trimmed V and J ends, which lost 3 bases and 1 base, there was a span of 6 bases. Here the CDR3 reads CASSLRQNTEAFF. The CDR3 DNA is TGTGCCAGCAGCTTGCGACAGAACACTGAAGCTTTCTTT. The full variable domain, its missing parts supplied by reference TRBV7-9 and TRBJ1-1, is DTGVSQNPRHKITKRGQNVTFRCDPISEHNRLYWYRQTLGQGPEFLTYFQNEAQLEKSRLLSDRFSAERPKGSFSTLEIQRTEQGDSAMYLCASSLRQNTEAFFGQGTRLTVV.

The CDR3 here is CASSLSAQLNTGELFF. The CDR3 DNA is TGCGCCAGCAGCTTGTCTGCCCAATTAAACACCGGGGAGCTGTTTTTT. The chain employs TRBV5-1 and TRBJ2-2; D unclear. V lost 1 base and J 2 bases, leaving 12 bases between the germline ends. The CDR3 is 16 amino acids. CDR1 SGHRS and CDR2 YFSETQ come from the germline V gene.

This clonotype has a count of ten or more. This chain connects TRBV6-5 to TRBJ2-7; D is possibly TRBD1 or TRBD2 (5 bases each). Trimming removed 6 bases at V and 6 bases at J, with 12 bases between. The CDR3 has 12 amino acids. Per the germline V gene, CDR1 is MNHEY and CDR2 is SVGAGI. For the CDR3, the DNA is TGTGCCAGCAGCTCTGGGGGTGGCGAGCAGTACGTC. Translated, it gives CASSSGGGEQYV.

This CDR3 reads CASSQGPRSYYEQYF. The CDR3 nucleotides are TGCGCCAGCAGCCAAGGCCCAAGGAGCTACTACGAGCAGTACTTC. The chain combines TRBV4-1 with TRBJ2-7; D gene uncertain. Deletions cut 1 base from V and 3 bases from J, with 13 bases between. The germline V gene has CDR1 MGHRA and CDR2 YSYEKL. This CDR3 has 15 residues.

This clonotype occurred a few times. The rearrangement uses TRBV2 and TRBJ2-5, with TRBD2 identical over 8 bases. The trim removed 4 bases at V and 7 bases at J, leaving 8 bases unmatched. There are 14 residues in the CDR3. Germline V gene data show CDR1 as SNHLY and CDR2 as FYNNEI. CDR3 sequence (DNA): TGTGCCAGCAGTGGGGCAGCAGCGGGGGTGACCCAGTACTTC. Translating gives CASSGAAAGVTQYF.

The chain has TRBV6-5 and TRBJ2-7; D remains unclear. There are 16 residues in the CDR3. Trimming stripped 0 bases from V and 0 bases from J, with 12 bases between. Germline assignment: CDR1 MNHEY and CDR2 SVGAGI. Written as DNA, the CDR3 is TGTGCCAGCAGTTACTCGGTCGGCCGGAGCTCCTACGAGCAGTACTTC. Protein: CASSYSVGRSSYEQYF.

The chain couples TRBV27 to TRBJ1-2, with D perhaps matching TRBD1 (6 bases). The V end lost 6 bases, the J end lost 6 bases, and 17 bases lay between the germline ends. From germline, CDR1 is MNHEY and CDR2 SMNVEV (reference sequence). The CDR3 contains 14 residues. The CDR3 DNA reads TGTGCCAGCAGCCGAGGGGGAAGGGGTAATGGCTACACCTTC. Its protein is CASSRGGRGNGYTF.

This clonotype was counted between two and nine times. The chain employs TRBV7-9 and TRBJ1-4, with 7 bases matching TRBD1. V trimming: 3 bases; J trimming: 5 bases; junction bases outside the gene matches: 6. The CDR3 extends over 15 amino acids. Per the germline V gene, CDR1 is SEHNR and CDR2 is FQNEAQ (reference sequence). The CDR3 DNA follows: TGTGCCAGCAGCTTCCATCAGGGGGGGAATGAAAAACTGTTTTTT. Amino acid sequence: CASSFHQGGNEKLFF.

This clonotype was seen more than once but under ten times. The rearrangement uses TRBV4-3 and TRBJ1-5, with 9 bases identical to TRBD1. Looked up from germline, CDR1 is LGHNA and CDR2 is YSLEER. CDR3 length: 18 residues. The V segment lost 0 bases and the J segment 1 base; nucleotides outside the gene matches: 7. The CDR3 spells CASSQDYRGLLSNQPQHF. The CDR3 nucleotides are TGCGCCAGCAGCCAAGATTACAGGGGGCTTTTGAGCAATCAGCCCCAGCATTTT.

CDR3 in amino acids: CASSVGTSYEQYF. DNA for the CDR3: TGTGCCAGCAGCGTCGGGACCTCCTACGAGCAGTACTTC. The rearrangement joins TRBV7-9 to TRBJ2-7; the D call may be TRBD1 or TRBD2 (5 bases each). Trimming left V 5 bases short and J 0 bases short, with 8 bases between. This CDR3 comprises 13 residues. Germline loops: CDR1 SEHNR, CDR2 FQNEAQ (reference sequence).

V and J are TRBV4-3 and TRBJ2-3; 9 nucleotides agree with TRBD1. The CDR3 length is 16 residues. CDR1 is LGHNA and CDR2 is YSLEER in the germline V gene. V was pared by 4 bases and J by 5 bases, with 10 bases of the junction left unmatched. In nucleotides, the CDR3 is TGCGCCAGCAGCCTGGGGGACCGGGACAGGGTAGATACGCAGTATTTT. Translation: CASSLGDRDRVDTQYF.

This clonotype was seen more than once but under ten times. The chain combines TRBV25-1 with TRBJ2-3; D might be TRBD1 or TRBD2, each matching 6 bases. This CDR3 has 14 amino acids. V lost 7 bases, J lost 4 bases, and 15 bases lay in between. CDR1 and CDR2 from the germline V gene are MGHDK and SYGVNS. The CDR3: CASTGARGPDTQYF. The CDR3 DNA follows: TGTGCCAGCACGGGGGCCCGAGGGCCAGATACGCAGTATTTT.

The sample holds a few counts of this clonotype. This chain joins TRBV7-2 and TRBJ1-1, with D unclear. CDR3 length equals 12 residues. The V gene's germline CDR1 is SGHTA and CDR2 FQGNSA. Trimming took 5 bases from V and 4 from J, leaving 8 bases between them. The chain's CDR3 is CASSPFPTEAFF. The CDR3 region has the DNA TGTGCCAGCAGCCCCTTCCCCACTGAAGCTTTCTTT.

This clonotype has ten or more counts. This sequence joins TRBV7-2 and TRBJ2-1, with a weak D call TRBD1 (6 bases). From germline, CDR1 is SGHTA and CDR2 FQGNSA. The CDR3 is made up of 12 amino acids. Deletions cut 3 bases from V and 10 bases from J, with 10 bases between. DNA of the CDR3: TGTGCCAGCAGCTTCTGGGGGCGCGAGCAGTTCTTC. Translation: CASSFWGREQFF.

This clonotype has a handful of counts. As DNA, the CDR3 is TGTGCCAGCAGCGTAGCGGCGGGGGTGACTAATGAAAAACTGTTTTTT. It translates to CASSVAAGVTNEKLFF. The chain couples TRBV9 to TRBJ1-4; possible D gene TRBD1, 5 bases. Trimming removed 0 bases from V and 2 bases from J, with 11 bases in between. This CDR3 contains 16 residues. Germline V gives CDR1 SGDLS, CDR2 YYNGEE.

The rearrangement links TRBV10-2 to TRBJ2-3, with TRBD1 matching over 8 bases. Per germline, CDR1 WSHSY and CDR2 SAAADI. There are 17 residues in the CDR3. J lost 2 bases, V lost 8 bases, and 15 bases had no gene match. This chain's CDR3 is CASCPVQGQAHTDTQYF. The CDR3 DNA reads as TGCGCCAGCTGTCCGGTTCAGGGACAGGCCCACACAGATACGCAGTATTTT.

J is TRBJ2-4 and V is TRBV7-2, with D hard to call. Per germline, CDR1 SGHTA and CDR2 FQGNSA. The CDR3 is 14 amino acids. Trimming took 0 bases from V and 8 from J, leaving 11 bases between them. As DNA, the CDR3 is TGTGCCAGCAGCTTAGCGGCGCAGGTGGACATTCAGTACTTC. Amino acids: CASSLAAQVDIQYF.

This clonotype was observed many times. This chain uses TRBV6-2 or TRBV6-3 with TRBJ2-7; D is undetermined. Trimming took off 0 bases at V and 6 bases at J, with 3 bases between the two ends. CDR3 length equals 11 residues. Germline-derived CDR1 and CDR2 are MNHEY and SVGEGT. The chain's CDR3 is CASSYSTEQYF. The DNA for the CDR3 is TGTGCCAGCAGTTACTCGACCGAGCAGTACTTC.

This clonotype was counted between two and nine times. The J gene is TRBJ2-2, the V gene TRBV6-5, with 9 bases fitting TRBD1. CDR1 and CDR2 (germline): MNHEY, SVGAGI. The V and J ends lost 6 bases and 5 bases, in that order; junction bases with no gene match: 10. CDR3 length: 16 residues. The CDR3 here is CASSRIGTGLTGELFF. The CDR3 nucleotides read TGTGCCAGCAGCAGAATCGGGACAGGGCTAACCGGGGAGCTGTTTTTT.

V and J are TRBV3-1 and TRBJ2-2; TRBD1 is a possible D gene (6 bases). The CDR3 spans 16 residues. The germline gives CDR1 LGHDT, CDR2 YNNKEL (reference sequence). The germline V and J ends were trimmed by 4 bases and 3 bases, with 15 bases remaining between them. CDR3 coding DNA: TGTGCCAGCAGCCCACAGGGTAGAGCTTACACCGGGGAGCTGTTTTTT. Its translation is CASSPQGRAYTGELFF. Full variable domain (outside the CDR3, taken from reference TRBV3-1 and TRBJ2-2): DTAVSQTPKYLVTQMGNDKSIKCEQNLGHDTMYWYKQDSKKFLKIMFSYNNKELIINETVPNRFSPKSPDKAHLNLHINSLELGDSAVYFCASSPQGRAYTGELFFGEGSRLTVL.

The chain has TRBV7-2 and TRBJ2-1; 8 positions agree with TRBD2. Trimming removed 6 bases from V and 1 base from J; junction bases left unmatched: 5. The CDR3 sequence is 15 residues long. Germline CDR1 reads SGHTA; CDR2 reads FQGNSA. The CDR3 sequence is CASRFGGASYNEQFF. The DNA for the CDR3 is TGTGCCAGCAGGTTCGGGGGGGCTTCCTACAATGAGCAGTTCTTC.

This clonotype was observed a few times. Here the CDR3 reads CASSWDRGNEKLFF. As DNA, the CDR3 is TGTGCCAGCAGCTGGGACAGGGGGAATGAAAAACTGTTTTTT. The chain couples TRBV7-2 to TRBJ1-4, with 11 bases lining up with TRBD1. V trimming: 4 bases; J trimming: 5 bases; junction bases outside the gene matches: 0. CDR1 is SGHTA, CDR2 FQGNSA, per germline. The CDR3 loop spans 14 amino acids.

The V gene is TRBV6-6, the J gene TRBJ1-5, with 9 bases fitting TRBD1. V lost 2 bases to trimming and J lost 5 bases; unmatched junction nucleotides: 1. Germline assignment: CDR1 MNHNY and CDR2 SVGAGI (reference sequence). The CDR3 sequence is 14 residues long. The CDR3 DNA follows: TGTGCCAGCAGTTACGGGACAGGGTATCAGCCCCAGCATTTT. This gives the protein CASSYGTGYQPQHF.

This clonotype was seen more than once but under ten times. V is TRBV28 and J is TRBJ2-1, with D perhaps TRBD1 (6 bases). The V end was cut by 6 bases, the J end by 13 bases, with 13 bases between. The CDR3 has 11 amino acids. CDR1 is MDHEN and CDR2 is SYDVKM in the germline V gene. The CDR3 loop is CASSFTGIQFF. The CDR3 bases are TGTGCCAGCAGCTTTACAGGGATACAGTTCTTC. Full variable domain (missing parts from reference TRBV28 and TRBJ2-1): DVKVTQSSRYLVKRTGEKVFLECVQDMDHENMFWYRQDPGLGLRLIYFSYDVKMKEKGDIPEGYSVSREKKERFSLILESASTNQTSMYLCASSFTGIQFFGPGTRLTVL.

The chain uses TRBV12-3 or TRBV12-4 and TRBJ2-3; D is unresolved. Trimming took 1 base from V and 3 from J, leaving 11 bases between them. The CDR3 runs 15 residues. The CDR3 protein is CASSLGVRLTDTQYF. CDR3 nucleotides: TGTGCCAGCAGTTTAGGGGTCCGGCTTACAGATACGCAGTATTTT.

Ten or more counts support this clonotype. Here the CDR3 DNA reads TGTGCCAGCAGTTACTCGGGTTACACTGAAGCTTTCTTT. Its translation: CASSYSGYTEAFF. V gene TRBV6-5 combines with J gene TRBJ1-1; D remains ambiguous. This CDR3 comprises 13 residues. V was trimmed by 0 bases and J by 3 bases, leaving 5 bases between them. CDR1 and CDR2 from the germline V gene are MNHEY and SVGAGI.